The rows below give T cell receptor beta chains drawn from one sample of a study of control samples from healthy donors and cancer patients. Generated by immunoSEQ multiplex PCR, the TCRdb table keeps only in-frame clones and is missing some. The table has fewer than 85,000 clones, over 75% seen once. The specimen was blood. All receptors derive from a man aged 50 to 59 in good health. The CDR3 runs from the conserved cysteine through the conserved F or W. D genes are given only for firm matches. Part of the rows lack a size; the others show once, few, many or a class for expanded clones.

D	J	size	V	DNA	CDR3
TRBD1	TRBJ1-6	.	TRBV25-1	TGTGCCAGCAGTCGGACAGGGCCCCTCTATAATTCACCCCTCCACTTT	CASSRTGPLYNSPLHF
.	TRBJ1-1	.	TRBV4-3	TGCGCCAGCAGCCAAGATGAGGACACCCAAGCTTTCTTT	CASSQDEDTQAFF
.	TRBJ2-2	.	TRBV10-1	TGCGCCAGCAGTGAGTGGACCGGATCCGGGGAGCTGTTTTTT	CASSEWTGSGELFF
.	TRBJ1-5	.	TRBV15	TGTGCCACCAGCGGCCCGGGACTCATCAATCAGCCCCAGCATTTT	CATSGPGLINQPQHF
.	TRBJ1-2	.	TRBV5-6	TGTGCCAGCAGCTTGACCCTTACCTATGGCTACACCTTC	CASSLTLTYGYTF
.	TRBJ2-5	.	TRBV14	TGTGCCAGCAGCCAAGAGCTAGCGAGAGAGACCCAGTACTTC	CASSQELARETQYF
.	TRBJ1-1	.	TRBV7-2	TGTGCCAGCAGCTTGGGGGAAATAGAAGCTTTCTTT	CASSLGEIEAFF
.	TRBJ1-5	once	TRBV12-5	TGTGCTAGTGGTTTGATCATCACGGCAGGGAATAGCAATCAGCCCCAGCATTTT	CASGLIITAGNSNQPQHF
TRBD1	TRBJ2-7	.	TRBV5-4	TGTGCCAGCAGCGGCGGACAGGGGAGCTACGAGCAGTACTTC	CASSGGQGSYEQYF
.	TRBJ1-1	.	TRBV11-2	TGTGCCAGCAGCTTTAAGGGGGGCACTGAAGCTTTCTTT	CASSFKGGTEAFF
.	TRBJ1-2	once	TRBV7-2	TGTGCCAGCAGCTCTCTATTGCCGGGGGCGCTTGGCTACACCTTC	CASSSLLPGALGYTF
.	TRBJ2-1	once	TRBV15	TGTGCCACCAGCCTGGCTGACTCCTACAATGAGCAGTTCTTC	CATSLADSYNEQFF
TRBD1	TRBJ2-7	.	TRBV5-1	TGCGCCAGCAGCAGGGGGACAGGCTACGAGCAGTACTTC	CASSRGTGYEQYF
.	TRBJ2-2	once	TRBV24-1	TGTGCCACCTCCAAGGTTGGAGCCGGGGAGCTGTTTTTT	CATSKVGAGELFF